The 21 T cell receptor beta chains reported below all come from one sample, sequenced in a study of T cell repertoires in cytomegalovirus infection. No cognate antigen is known for these TCRs. MiXCR, run by TCRdb on the reads, gives a single entry per CDR3 protein. The sample lists about 27,000 distinct CDR3 sequences; around 19% were seen once. The sequences come from CD8+ T cells from cultured PBMCs, collected from culture after CMV antigen stimulation. The source of these receptors is a human donor in good health (CMV status not recorded). Some clones in this sample may be carry-over from other donors' samples.

CDR3 sequence (DNA): TGTGCCAGCAGTTTAGAGGTCGGGGGAGGACTGGAGACCCAGTACTTC. Its protein product is CASSLEVGGGLETQYF. This rearrangement joins TRBV28 to TRBJ2-5; a possible D gene is TRBD2 (6 bases). The CDR3 runs 16 residues. Trimming cost V 2 bases and J 5 bases, with 18 bases left between them. In germline, CDR1 is MDHEN, CDR2 SYDVKM.

To note about this clonotype: A read error may account for a junction end that differs from germline. The V gene is TRBV4-1, the J gene TRBJ2-7; 7 bases agree with TRBD2. The CDR3 loop spans 15 amino acids. Germline V lookup: CDR1 MGHRA, CDR2 YSYEKL. The CDR3 loop is CASSQDPGTNYEQYF. The CDR3 DNA reads as TGTGCCAGCAGCCAAGATCCCGGGACTAACTACGAGCAGTACTTC.

This clonotype was recorded many times. This chain joins TRBV28 and TRBJ2-1; D perhaps matches TRBD1 (5 bases). Trimming stripped 7 bases from V and 8 bases from J, with 18 bases between. The CDR3 is 14 amino acids. Looked up from germline, CDR1 is MDHEN and CDR2 is SYDVKM. The CDR3 protein is CASTYRGLWHEQFF. CDR3 bases: TGTGCCAGCACCTATAGGGGATTATGGCATGAGCAGTTCTTC.

There are many counts of this clonotype. This chain uses TRBV7-2 with TRBJ1-4; the D gene is possibly TRBD1 (5 bases). V lost 1 base and J 7 bases, leaving 10 bases between the germline ends. The CDR3 is 14 amino acids. Germline V gene sequence: CDR1 SGHTA, CDR2 FQGNSA. The DNA of the CDR3 is TGTGCCAGCAGCTTAGAAGGGGATGGTGAAAAACTGTTTTTT. It yields the protein CASSLEGDGEKLFF.

The chain carries TRBV27 and TRBJ1-1, with D possibly matching TRBD1 (5 bases). This CDR3 is built from 15 residues. Germline V gene sequence: CDR1 MNHEY, CDR2 SMNVEV (reference sequence). Between the trimmed V and J ends, which lost 0 bases and 0 bases, there was a span of 8 bases. The CDR3 DNA reads TGTGCCAGCAGTTTATCGGCAGGGATGAACACTGAAGCTTTCTTT. It yields the protein CASSLSAGMNTEAFF.

V gene TRBV12-3 or TRBV12-4 combines with J gene TRBJ1-2; no reliable D call. The CDR3 sequence is 12 residues long. V dropped 4 bases and J dropped 3 bases, with 6 bases sitting between them. Here the CDR3 reads CASSYGDYGYTF. The CDR3 nucleotides read TGTGCCAGCAGTTATGGTGACTATGGCTACACCTTC.

About this clonotype: A much larger clone sits a single nucleotide away, making a read error possible. The rearrangement joins TRBV7-9 to TRBJ1-3; no reliable D call. CDR1 is SEHNR and CDR2 is FQNEAQ in the germline V gene (reference sequence). The CDR3 covers 15 residues. The DNA for the CDR3 is TGTGCCAGCAGCTTAGGGGGATACTCTGGAAACACCTTATATTTT. Translating gives CASSLGGYSGNTLYF.

The gene calls are TRBV7-9 and TRBJ2-1; 8 bases map to TRBD1. The CDR3 consists of 16 residues. CDR1 and CDR2 from the germline V gene are SEHNR and FQNEAQ (reference sequence). V lost 5 bases and J lost 0; bases outside the gene matches: 6. CDR3 nucleotides: TGTGCCAGCAGCGGTTACAGGGGGAGCTCCTACAATGAGCAGTTCTTC. Translated: CASSGYRGSSYNEQFF.

The rearrangement links TRBV7-6 to TRBJ2-1, with D possibly TRBD1 on 5 matching bases. This CDR3 is built from 15 residues. Trimming removed 1 base at V and 2 bases at J, with 9 bases between. Germline-derived CDR1 and CDR2 are SGHVS and FNYEAQ. The CDR3 DNA is TGTGCCAGCAGCTTAGAGCCAGGGACCTACAATGAGCAGTTCTTC. Protein sequence: CASSLEPGTYNEQFF.

This rearrangement joins TRBV4-3 to TRBJ2-7; 7 bases match TRBD1. The germline gives CDR1 LGHNA, CDR2 YSLEER. The CDR3 is 15 amino acids. Trimming at V came to 2 bases and at J to 0 bases, leaving 4 bases not matched to a gene. The CDR3: CASSQTGDYSYEQYF. The CDR3 bases are TGCGCCAGCAGCCAAACAGGGGATTACTCCTACGAGCAGTACTTC.

The chain employs TRBV11-2 and TRBJ2-2, with D perhaps TRBD1 (5 bases). Trimming cost V 5 bases and J 3 bases, with 10 bases left between them. This CDR3 has 14 amino acids. The germline V gene encodes CDR1 SGHAT and CDR2 FQNNGV. The CDR3: CASSQDRYTGELFF. CDR3 DNA sequence: TGTGCCAGCAGCCAAGACAGATACACCGGGGAGCTGTTTTTT. Supplemented by reference TRBV11-2 and TRBJ2-2, the full variable domain reads EAGVAQSPRYKIIEKRQSVAFWCNPISGHATLYWYQQILGQGPKLLIQFQNNGVVDDSQLPKDRFSAERLKGVDSTLKIQPAKLEDSAVYLCASSQDRYTGELFFGEGSRLTVL.

In this sample, this clonotype turned up a few times. V is TRBV19 and J is TRBJ1-5; 7 positions match TRBD1. This CDR3 spans 13 amino acids. The V gene end was trimmed by 10 bases and the J gene end by 4 bases; junction bases not matched to a gene: 7. CDR1 is LNHDA, CDR2 SQIVND, per germline (reference sequence). For the CDR3, the DNA is TGTGCCACGATGGCAGGGGGTAATCAGCCCCAGCATTTT. It translates to CATMAGGNQPQHF.

The chain couples TRBV19 to TRBJ1-2; D unclear. Germline V gene sequence: CDR1 LNHDA, CDR2 SQIVND (reference sequence). This CDR3 spans 12 amino acids. V was clipped by 3 bases and J by 6 bases, with 8 bases between them. The CDR3 reads CASSMDADGYTF. The CDR3 nucleotides are TGTGCCAGTAGTATGGACGCCGATGGCTACACCTTC.

This clonotype was seen at least ten times. The V gene is TRBV28, the J gene TRBJ1-1, with TRBD1 as a possible D gene (6 bases). Germline assignment: CDR1 MDHEN and CDR2 SYDVKM. V was shortened by 11 bases and J by 4 bases, with 17 bases between the two germline ends. The CDR3 has 13 residues. Here the CDR3 DNA reads TGTGCCGTCGTGGGGGCTCCCTTCACTGAAGCTTTCTTT. This encodes CAVVGAPFTEAFF.

This clonotype was found many times. The chain employs TRBV7-7 and TRBJ2-2; tentative D call: TRBD2 (6 bases). This CDR3 comprises 19 residues. Germline CDR1 reads SSHAT; CDR2 reads FNYEAQ (reference sequence). The germline V and J ends were trimmed by 5 bases and 2 bases, with 24 bases remaining between them. The CDR3 sequence is CASSPSPYRGLANTGELFF. The CDR3 region has the DNA TGTGCCAGCAGCCCGTCGCCTTACCGGGGGTTGGCAAACACCGGGGAGCTGTTTTTT.

This clonotype was seen more than once but under ten times. Here the CDR3 reads CASSIRQGAYEQYF. CDR3 DNA sequence: TGTGCCAGCAGCATAAGACAGGGGGCGTACGAGCAGTACTTC. The chain employs TRBV7-2 and TRBJ2-7, with 10 positions matching TRBD1. Trimming removed 5 bases from V and 4 bases from J; junction bases left unmatched: 5. CDR3 length equals 14 residues. CDR1 and CDR2 (germline): SGHTA, FQGNSA.

The chain employs TRBV7-2 and TRBJ2-3, with a weak D call TRBD1 (6 bases). Between the trimmed V and J ends, which lost 4 bases and 4 bases, there was a span of 15 bases. Germline values: CDR1 SGHTA, CDR2 FQGNSA. The CDR3 is 15 amino acids. CDR3 region: CASSSTGMGADTQYF. CDR3 coding DNA: TGTGCCAGCAGCTCCACAGGGATGGGGGCAGATACGCAGTATTTT.

The chain combines TRBV6-6 with TRBJ2-7; D perhaps matches TRBD1 (6 bases). V was shortened by 6 bases and J by 4 bases, with 16 bases between the two germline ends. The CDR3 length is 14 residues. The V gene's germline CDR1 is MNHNY and CDR2 SVGAGI (reference sequence). The chain's CDR3 is CASRPTGMGYEQYF. In DNA, the CDR3 is TGTGCCAGCAGACCTACAGGGATGGGATACGAGCAGTACTTC.

The chain is built from TRBV10-3 and TRBJ1-2, with 9 bases matching TRBD1. CDR1 ENHRY and CDR2 SYGVKD come from the germline V gene. V shed 7 bases and J 4 bases; nucleotides not matched to a gene: 1. This CDR3 is 12 amino acids long. The CDR3 region has the DNA TGTGCCATCATGACAGGGGGCTATGGCTACACCTTC. Encoded protein: CAIMTGGYGYTF.

This clonotype was seen a handful of times. This chain links TRBV7-2 with TRBJ1-1; no reliable D call. The V gene lost 1 base and the J gene lost 0 bases, with 0 bases spanning the gap. This CDR3 spans 12 amino acids. CDR1 is SGHTA and CDR2 is FQGNSA in the germline V gene. CDR3 DNA sequence: TGTGCCAGCAGCTTAGTGAACACTGAAGCTTTCTTT. It is translated as CASSLVNTEAFF.

This clonotype was seen many times. V usage is TRBV7-3 and J usage is TRBJ2-1; a possible D gene is TRBD1 (5 bases). This CDR3 region has 14 residues. The germline CDR1 and CDR2 sequences are SGHTA and FQGTGA. Trimming cost V 0 bases and J 9 bases, with 12 bases left between them. CDR3 protein: CASSLTGRVSEQFF. The CDR3, as DNA: TGTGCCAGCAGCTTAACAGGCAGGGTTAGTGAGCAGTTCTTC.